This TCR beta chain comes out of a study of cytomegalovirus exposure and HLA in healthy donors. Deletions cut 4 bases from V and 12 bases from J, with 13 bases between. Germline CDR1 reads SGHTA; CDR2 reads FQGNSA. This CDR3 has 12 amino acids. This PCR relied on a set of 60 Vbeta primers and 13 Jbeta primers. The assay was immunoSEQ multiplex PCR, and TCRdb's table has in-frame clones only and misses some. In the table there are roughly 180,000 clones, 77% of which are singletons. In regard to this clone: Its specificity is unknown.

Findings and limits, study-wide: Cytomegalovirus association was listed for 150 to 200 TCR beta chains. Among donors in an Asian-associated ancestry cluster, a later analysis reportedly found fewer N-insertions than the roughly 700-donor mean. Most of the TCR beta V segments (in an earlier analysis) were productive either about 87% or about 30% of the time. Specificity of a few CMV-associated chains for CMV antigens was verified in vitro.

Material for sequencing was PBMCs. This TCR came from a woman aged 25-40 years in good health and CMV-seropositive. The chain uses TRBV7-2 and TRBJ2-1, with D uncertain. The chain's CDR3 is CASSSVFLGQFF. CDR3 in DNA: TGTGCCAGCAGCTCAGTCTTTCTAGGGCAGTTCTTC.